The present TCR beta chain was sequenced within a study of blood T cells in healthy people across ages (dated by TCRdb to about 2015). In terms of the full investigation: In model experiments, roughly one uniquely barcoded TCR beta cDNA molecule per two T cells was captured by template switching. Age-related changes in TCR beta repertoire diversity were measured in the study by deep sequencing normalized with unique cDNA molecular identifiers. The donors were divided into four age groups: young (average approximately 15 years), middle-aged (over 35), aged (around 67) and long-lived (roughly 82). To avoid experimental bias, donors of different ages were distributed randomly across sequencing lanes. Two additional independent replicas of 1 million unique cDNA reads from the same blood draw were analyzed for two donors (one aged 18 to 29 and one aged 80 or older). Broader findings and caveats from the paper: The CMV infection status of donors was not known, potentially confounding age-related changes in expanded clonotypes. Bulk unsorted PBMC profiling prevented conclusive comparison of naive and antigen-experienced compartments. Observed TCR beta diversity per million T cells fell roughly linearly with age, and a significant reduction was already apparent by age roughly 41. Compared with the aged group, more naive CD4+ T cells, fewer expanded clones and increased TCR diversity were shown by the long-lived group, suggesting age selection. Estimates of total diversity based on one million sequenced T cells were regarded as lower bounds and as underestimates. A strong correlation was found between observed TCR beta diversity and the percentage of naive T cells measured by flow cytometry.

The donors were roughly 40 Caucasian individuals from Russia, aged 6 to 90 years, who were systemically healthy. Each donor gave approximately 9.3 milliliters of peripheral blood, collected into EDTA-treated Vacutainer tubes. Ficoll-Paque density-gradient centrifugation was used to isolate PBMCs, with at least 6 million per sample. Trizol reagent was used to extract total RNA from PBMCs, with at least 5 micrograms per sample. For every donor, an aliquot of PBMCs went through flow cytometry to measure the percentages of naive CD45RAhigh/CD27high T cells. This clonotype was picked up a small number of times. Its binding antigen is unknown. Base qualities are not provided; no much larger clone lies one nucleotide away. The library was built by means of 5' RACE. These reads were obtained on an Illumina HiSeq 2500. A second about 7 to 11 cycle PCR used a sample-barcoded 5' primer and a J-beta primer mix. A template-switch 5' adaptor carrying 12 random nucleotides introduced a unique molecular identifier onto each TCR beta cDNA molecule. Each sample yielded at least 2.5 million CDR3-containing paired-end reads. First-strand cDNA synthesis was performed from all RNA using the Mint cDNA synthesis kit, with priming by a TRBC-specific oligonucleotide. Following uracil-DNA glycosylase treatment, a first 18-cycle PCR with universal primers M1SS and BC2_uni_R was performed on all cDNA. The authors' pipeline ran thus. Each sample was normalized by randomly selecting 1 million high-quality reads, each carrying a distinct molecular identifier. Reads with shared molecular identifiers were discarded instead of being binned into consensus sequences. MiTCR, run with a Q25 quality threshold and the strictest error-elimination algorithm, handled CDR3 identification, clonotype clustering and error correction. A nonparametric unseen species model with Euler transformation was used to estimate a lower bound on total TCR beta diversity. TCRdb trimmed the raw reads at Q25, called clones with MiXCR and kept productive beta chains. Every distinct CDR3 protein forms one entry, paired with its most common genes and DNA. Clone size and V and J calls follow TCRdb, not the original study. Recorded for this sample are about 1.5 million distinct CDR3 sequences; 40% to 45% of them occurred a single time. About 4% of the sample belongs to the ten largest clones.

From a lookup of the germline V gene, CDR1 and CDR2 are MDHEN and SYDVKM. Cut back by 5 bases and 3 bases, the V and J ends lie 23 bases apart. The CDR3 contains 18 residues, cysteine and phenylalanine counted. The read is trimmed to its CDR3 DNA, 54 bases read in frame from base 1. The sequence was collected from a woman younger than 35 in good health. Sequencing was done on a sample of blood. This chain is built from TRBV28 and TRBJ1-5, with TRBD1 tentatively as D gene (5 bases match). For the CDR3, the sequence is CASSPDYRGRHLNQPQHF. The DNA sequence is as follows: TGTGCCAGCAGTCCCGATTATCGGGGCAGACACCTCAATCAGCCCCAGCATTTT.